This T cell receptor (beta chain) derives from a study of T cell changes during pregnancy in multiple sclerosis. Germline V gene lookup returns CDR1 MDHEN and CDR2 SYDVKM. Trimming removed 5 bases at V and 11 bases at J, with 16 bases between. The CDR3 sequence is 13 residues long. Some clones are missing from TCRdb's copy, which holds only in-frame ones; the method was immunoSEQ multiplex PCR. The sample lists around 130,000 clones, 90% to 98% occurring once. This TCR came from a female donor with multiple sclerosis, enrolled in a pregnancy study. Sequenced here: peripheral blood, sampled after pregnancy. J is TRBJ1-3 and V is TRBV28; D not resolved. This CDR3 is CASSPSGQDPIYF. The CDR3 DNA follows: TGTGCCAGCAGTCCGAGCGGGCAGGACCCCATATATTTT.